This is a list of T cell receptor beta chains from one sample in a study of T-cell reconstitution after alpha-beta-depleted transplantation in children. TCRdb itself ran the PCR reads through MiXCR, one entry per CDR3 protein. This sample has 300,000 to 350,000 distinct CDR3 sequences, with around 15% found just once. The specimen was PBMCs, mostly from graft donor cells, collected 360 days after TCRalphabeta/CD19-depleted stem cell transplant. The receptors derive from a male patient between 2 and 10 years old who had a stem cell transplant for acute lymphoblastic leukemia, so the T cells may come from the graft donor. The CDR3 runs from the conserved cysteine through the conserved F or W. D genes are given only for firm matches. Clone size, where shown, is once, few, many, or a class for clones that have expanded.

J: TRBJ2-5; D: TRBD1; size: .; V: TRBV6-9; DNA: TGTGCCAGTAGGCCCCGGGCAGGGGGCTGGAAGACCCAGTACTTC; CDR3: CASRPRAGGWKTQYF
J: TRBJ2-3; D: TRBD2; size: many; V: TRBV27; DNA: TGTGCCAGCAGTCCCTGGACTAGCGGGATGATGGGGACAGATACGCAGTATTTT; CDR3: CASSPWTSGMMGTDTQYF
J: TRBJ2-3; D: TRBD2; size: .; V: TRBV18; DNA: TGTGCCAGCTCACCACGCCCCGGACTAGCGAGCACAGATACGCAGTATTTT; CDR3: CASSPRPGLASTDTQYF
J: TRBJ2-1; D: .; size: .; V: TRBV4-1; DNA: TGCGCCAGCAGCCAAGTCGTGGGGGAGGAGGTTTGTGAGCAGTTCTTC; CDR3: CASSQVVGEEVCEQFF
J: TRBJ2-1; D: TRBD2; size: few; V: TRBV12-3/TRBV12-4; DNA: TGTGCCACCCGGGAGGGCCAGATGGTCAATGAGCAGTTCTTC; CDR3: CATREGQMVNEQFF
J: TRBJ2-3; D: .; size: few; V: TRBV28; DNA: TGTGCCAGCAGTCCCGGCGCAGGAGGCACAGATACGCAGTATTTT; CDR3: CASSPGAGGTDTQYF
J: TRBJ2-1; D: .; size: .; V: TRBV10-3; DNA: TGTGCCATCAGTGAGTCGGGGAACAGGGTCTACAATGAGCAGTTCTTC; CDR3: CAISESGNRVYNEQFF
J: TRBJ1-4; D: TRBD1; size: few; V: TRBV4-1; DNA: TGCGCCAGCAGCCAAGGGCAGGGGGCGGTTTGGGAAAAACTGTTTTTT; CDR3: CASSQGQGAVWEKLFF
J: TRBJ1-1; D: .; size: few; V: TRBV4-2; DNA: TGTGCCAGCAGCCAAGAAGAGGGAATGGGGTGGAACACTGAAGCTTTCTTT; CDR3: CASSQEEGMGWNTEAFF
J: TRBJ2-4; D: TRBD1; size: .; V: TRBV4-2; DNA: TGTGCCAGCAGCCAAGCAGTTAAGGGGACAGGGGGAAAGAAATGGAACATTCAGTACTTC; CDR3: CASSQAVKGTGGKKWNIQYF
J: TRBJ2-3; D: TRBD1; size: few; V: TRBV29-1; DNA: TGCAGCGTCCCCGACGGACAGGGGACGCAGTATTTT; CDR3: CSVPDGQGTQYF
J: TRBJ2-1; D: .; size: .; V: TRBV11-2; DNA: TGTGCCAGCAGCTTGGCTAGCGCCTACAATGAGCAGTTCTTC; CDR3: CASSLASAYNEQFF
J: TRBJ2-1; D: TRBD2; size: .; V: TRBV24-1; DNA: TGTGCCACCAGTGGGCTAGCGGGCAATGAGCAGTTCTTC; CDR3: CATSGLAGNEQFF
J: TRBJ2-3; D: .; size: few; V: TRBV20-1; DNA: TGCAGTGCTGAGAGGCCCGTTGGCACAGATACGCAGTATTTT; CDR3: CSAERPVGTDTQYF
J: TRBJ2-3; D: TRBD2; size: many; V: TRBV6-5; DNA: TGTGCCAGCAGTTCCCCGACTAGCGGGGGCACAGATACGCAGTATTTT; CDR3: CASSSPTSGGTDTQYF
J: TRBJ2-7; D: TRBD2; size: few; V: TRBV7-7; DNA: TGTGCTAGCAGCTTAGGCCCGCCGGGACTAGGAGGATACGAGCAGTACTTC; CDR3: CASSLGPPGLGGYEQYF
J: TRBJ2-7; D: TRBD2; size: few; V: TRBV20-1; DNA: TGCAGTGCTAGAGACCGGGACTACTCCTACGAGCAGTACTTC; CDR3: CSARDRDYSYEQYF
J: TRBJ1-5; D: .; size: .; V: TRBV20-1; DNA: TGCAGTGCTAGCGCAGGCCGCAATCAGCCCCAGCATTTT; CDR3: CSASAGRNQPQHF
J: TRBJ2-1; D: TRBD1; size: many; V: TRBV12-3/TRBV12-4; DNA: TGTGCCAGCAGTCCGACAGGGGAAATCAATGAGCAGTTCTTC; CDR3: CASSPTGEINEQFF
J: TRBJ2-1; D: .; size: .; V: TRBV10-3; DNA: TGTGCCATCAGTGAGTCTGGCCTCTCCTACAATGAGCAGTTCTTC; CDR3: CAISESGLSYNEQFF
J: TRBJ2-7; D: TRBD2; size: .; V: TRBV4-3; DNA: TGCGCCAGCAGCCAAGAAGTCCTAGCGGGAGGCCCCCCCCGCTCCTACGAGCAGTACTTC; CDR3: CASSQEVLAGGPPRSYEQYF
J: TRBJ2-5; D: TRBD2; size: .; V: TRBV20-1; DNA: TGCAGTGCTAAAGGACTAGCGGGAGCAGGGGCGGAGGAGACCCAGTACTTC; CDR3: CSAKGLAGAGAEETQYF
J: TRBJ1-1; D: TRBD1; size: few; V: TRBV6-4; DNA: TGTGCCAGCAGTGAAAGGGGGCGAGGAACTGAAGCTTTCTTT; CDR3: CASSERGRGTEAFF
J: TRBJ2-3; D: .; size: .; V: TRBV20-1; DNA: TGCAGTGCCCGATTGGATACGCAGTATTTT; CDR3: CSARLDTQYF
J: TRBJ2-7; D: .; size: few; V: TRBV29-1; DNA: TGCAGCGCTGCGGGCAGGTCGGGCTCCTACGAGCAGTACTTC; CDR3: CSAAGRSGSYEQYF
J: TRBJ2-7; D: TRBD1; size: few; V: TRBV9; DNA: TGTGCCAGCAGCGTAGAGGGCAGGGGGTTCGACGAGCAGTACTTC; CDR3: CASSVEGRGFDEQYF
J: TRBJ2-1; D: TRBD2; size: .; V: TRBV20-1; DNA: TGCAGTGCTAGTGCAAGGGCTAGCGGGAGTTTCGTGCAGTTCTTC; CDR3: CSASARASGSFVQFF
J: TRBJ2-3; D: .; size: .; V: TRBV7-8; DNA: TGTGCCAGCAGCCTAGCCTCCCCGAGGGCCACAGATACGCAGTATTTT; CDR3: CASSLASPRATDTQYF
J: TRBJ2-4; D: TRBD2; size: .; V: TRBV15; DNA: TGTGCCACCAGCAGAGATCATGGCGGGAGAACCCACATTCAGTACTTC; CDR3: CATSRDHGGRTHIQYF
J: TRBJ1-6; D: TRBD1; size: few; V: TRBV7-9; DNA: TGTGCCAGCAGCTTAGCAACAGGGGCATACTCACCCCTCCACTTT; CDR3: CASSLATGAYSPLHF
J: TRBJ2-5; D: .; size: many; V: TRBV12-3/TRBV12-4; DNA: TGTGCCAGCAGTTTGGCGACAGCCCTTACCCAGTACTTC; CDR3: CASSLATALTQYF